Included here is one T cell receptor (beta chain) sequence, with context. This sample was included in a study of spatial heterogeneity in lung cancer. Trimming removed 3 bases from V and 3 bases from J, with 8 bases in between. The CDR3 length is 12 residues. CDR1 and CDR2 (germline): GTSNPN, SVGIG (reference sequence). Described time point: sample taken at primary tumor resection. TCRdb reanalysed the 5' RACE reads using MiXCR and keeps one entry per CDR3 protein. The sample has approximately 92,000 distinct CDR3 sequences, less than 15% seen once. This sequence joins TRBV30 and TRBJ1-1, with D perhaps matching TRBD1 (6 bases). Sequencing was performed on PBMCs, taken at surgery. This TCR was recovered from a male donor with early-stage non-small cell lung cancer. CDR3 in amino acids: CAWRTGDTEAFF. The CDR3 DNA is TGTGCCTGGAGGACAGGAGACACTGAAGCTTTCTTT.